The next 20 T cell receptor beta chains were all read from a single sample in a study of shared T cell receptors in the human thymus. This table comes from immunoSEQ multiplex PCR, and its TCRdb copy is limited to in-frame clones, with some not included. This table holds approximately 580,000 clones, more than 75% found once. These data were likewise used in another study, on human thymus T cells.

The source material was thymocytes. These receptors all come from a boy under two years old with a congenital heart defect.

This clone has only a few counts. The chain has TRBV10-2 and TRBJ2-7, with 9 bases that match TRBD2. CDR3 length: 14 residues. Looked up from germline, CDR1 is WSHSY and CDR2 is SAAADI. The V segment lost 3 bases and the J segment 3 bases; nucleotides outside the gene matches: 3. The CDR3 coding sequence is TGCGCCAGCAGTGACTTAGCGGGAGTCTACGAGCAGTACTTC. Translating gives CASSDLAGVYEQYF.

CDR3 bases: TGTGCCAGCAGTGGGAGGGACAGGGTAGGAGATCGTAGCACAGATACGCAGTATTTT. The encoded protein is CASSGRDRVGDRSTDTQYF. The chain carries TRBV2 and TRBJ2-3, with 9 bases that match TRBD1. The ends lost 4 bases at V and 0 bases at J; junction bases unmatched: 14. Germline V gene sequence: CDR1 SNHLY, CDR2 FYNNEI. The CDR3 is 19 residues long.

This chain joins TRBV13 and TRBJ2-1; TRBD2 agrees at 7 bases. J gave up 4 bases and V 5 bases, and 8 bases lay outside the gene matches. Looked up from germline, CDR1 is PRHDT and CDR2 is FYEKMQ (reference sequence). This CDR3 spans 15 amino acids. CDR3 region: CASSPMLGGYNEQFF. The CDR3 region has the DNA TGTGCCAGCAGCCCGATGCTGGGAGGGTACAATGAGCAGTTCTTC.

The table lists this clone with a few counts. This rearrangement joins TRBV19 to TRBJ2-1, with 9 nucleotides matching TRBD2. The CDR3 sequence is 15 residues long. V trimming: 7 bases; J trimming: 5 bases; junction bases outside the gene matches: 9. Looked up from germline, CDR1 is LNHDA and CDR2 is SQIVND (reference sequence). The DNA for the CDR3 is TGTGCCAGTAAGAAGGCTAGCGGGACTCACAATGAGCAGTTCTTC. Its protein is CASKKASGTHNEQFF.

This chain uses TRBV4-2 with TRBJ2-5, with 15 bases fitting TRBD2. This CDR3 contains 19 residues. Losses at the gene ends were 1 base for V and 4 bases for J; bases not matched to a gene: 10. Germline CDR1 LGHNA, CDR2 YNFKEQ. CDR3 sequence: CASSQGTSGREGWRETQYF. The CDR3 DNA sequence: TGTGCCAGCAGCCAAGGGACTAGCGGGAGGGAAGGGTGGCGAGAGACCCAGTACTTC.

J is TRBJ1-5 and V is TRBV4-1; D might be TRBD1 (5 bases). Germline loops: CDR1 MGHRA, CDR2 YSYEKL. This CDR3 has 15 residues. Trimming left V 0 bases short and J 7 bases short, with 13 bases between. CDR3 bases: TGCGCCAGCAGCCAAGATGCAGGGTTAGGGCAGCCCCAGCATTTT. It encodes CASSQDAGLGQPQHF.

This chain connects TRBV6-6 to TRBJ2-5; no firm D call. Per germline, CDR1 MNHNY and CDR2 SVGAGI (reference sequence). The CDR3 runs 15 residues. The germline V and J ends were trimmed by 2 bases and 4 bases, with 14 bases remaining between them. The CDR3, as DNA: TGTGCCAGCAGTTACCGGTCCGAGGTCCGAGAGACCCAGTACTTC. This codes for CASSYRSEVRETQYF.

The CDR3 spells CASSLATYGQGAWGYTF. For the CDR3, the DNA is TGTGCCAGCAGCTTAGCTACCTATGGACAGGGGGCGTGGGGCTACACCTTC. This chain links TRBV7-9 with TRBJ1-2; 11 bases map to TRBD1. Germline V gene lookup returns CDR1 SEHNR and CDR2 FQNEAQ (reference sequence). The V and J ends lost 0 bases and 8 bases, in that order; junction bases with no gene match: 11. The length of the CDR3 is 17 residues.

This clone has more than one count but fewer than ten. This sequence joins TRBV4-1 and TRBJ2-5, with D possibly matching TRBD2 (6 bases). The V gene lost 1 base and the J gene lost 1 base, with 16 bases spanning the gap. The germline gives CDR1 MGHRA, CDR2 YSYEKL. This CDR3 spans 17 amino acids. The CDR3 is CASSQGLGSGTQETQYF. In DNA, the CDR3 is TGCGCCAGCAGCCAAGGGCTGGGTAGCGGTACCCAAGAGACCCAGTACTTC.

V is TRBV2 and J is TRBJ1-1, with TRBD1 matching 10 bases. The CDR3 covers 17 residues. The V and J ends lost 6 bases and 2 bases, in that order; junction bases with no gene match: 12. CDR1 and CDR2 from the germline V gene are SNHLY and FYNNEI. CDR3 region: CASRAGTGAFGNTEAFF. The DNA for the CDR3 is TGTGCCAGCAGGGCCGGGACAGGGGCTTTCGGCAACACTGAAGCTTTCTTT.

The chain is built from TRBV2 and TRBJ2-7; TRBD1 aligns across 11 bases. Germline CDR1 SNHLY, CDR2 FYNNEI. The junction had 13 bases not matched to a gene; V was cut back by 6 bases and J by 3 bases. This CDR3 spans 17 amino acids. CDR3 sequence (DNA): TGTGCCAGCAGCGGTGGGGATAGGACAGGGGGCAACTACGAGCAGTACTTC. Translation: CASSGGDRTGGNYEQYF.

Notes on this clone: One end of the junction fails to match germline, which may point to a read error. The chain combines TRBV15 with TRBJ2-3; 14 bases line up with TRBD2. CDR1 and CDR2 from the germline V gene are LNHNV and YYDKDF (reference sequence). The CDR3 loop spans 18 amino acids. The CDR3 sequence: CATSRDPGTSGSIDTQYF. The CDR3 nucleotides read TGTGCCACCAGCAGAGATCCCGGGACTAGCGGGAGCATAGATACGCAGTATTTT. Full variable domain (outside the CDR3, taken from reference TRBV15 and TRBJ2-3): DAMVIQNPRYQVTQFGKPVTLSCSQTLNHNVMYWYQQKSSQAPKLLFHYYDKDFNNEADTPDNFQSRRPNTSFCFLDIRSPGLGDTAMYLCATSRDPGTSGSIDTQYFGPGTRLTVL.

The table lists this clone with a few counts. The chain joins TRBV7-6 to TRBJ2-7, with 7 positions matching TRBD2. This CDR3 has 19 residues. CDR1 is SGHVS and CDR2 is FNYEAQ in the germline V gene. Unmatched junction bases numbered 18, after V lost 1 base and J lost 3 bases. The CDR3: CASSLGGRAGEGIDYEQYF. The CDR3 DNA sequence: TGTGCCAGCAGCTTAGGGGGTAGGGCGGGGGAGGGGATCGACTACGAGCAGTACTTC.

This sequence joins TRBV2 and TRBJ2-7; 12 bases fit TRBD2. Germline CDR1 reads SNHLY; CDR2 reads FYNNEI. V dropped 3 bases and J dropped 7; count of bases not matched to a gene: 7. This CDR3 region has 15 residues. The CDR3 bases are TGTGCCAGCAGTGACGGACTAGCGGGACCTGGTGAGCAGTACTTC. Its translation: CASSDGLAGPGEQYF.

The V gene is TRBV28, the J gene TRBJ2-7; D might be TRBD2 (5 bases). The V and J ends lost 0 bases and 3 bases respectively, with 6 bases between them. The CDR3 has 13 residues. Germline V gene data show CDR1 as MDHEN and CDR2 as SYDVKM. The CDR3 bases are TGTGCCAGCAGTTTATGGAGGGACTACGAGCAGTACTTC. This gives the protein CASSLWRDYEQYF.

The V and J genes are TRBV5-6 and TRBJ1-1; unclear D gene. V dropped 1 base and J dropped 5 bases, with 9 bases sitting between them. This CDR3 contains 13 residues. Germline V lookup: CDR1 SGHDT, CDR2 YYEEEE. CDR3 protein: CASSLTPRTEAFF. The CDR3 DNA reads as TGTGCCAGCAGCTTGACCCCTAGAACTGAAGCTTTCTTT.

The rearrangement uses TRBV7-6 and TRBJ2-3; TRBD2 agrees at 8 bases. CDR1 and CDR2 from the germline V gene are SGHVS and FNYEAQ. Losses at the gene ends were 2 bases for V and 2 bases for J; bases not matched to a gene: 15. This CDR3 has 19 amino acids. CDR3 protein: CASSLSLTLSGNYTDTQYF. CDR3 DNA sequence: TGTGCCAGCAGCTTATCCCTGACTCTTAGCGGGAATTACACAGATACGCAGTATTTT.

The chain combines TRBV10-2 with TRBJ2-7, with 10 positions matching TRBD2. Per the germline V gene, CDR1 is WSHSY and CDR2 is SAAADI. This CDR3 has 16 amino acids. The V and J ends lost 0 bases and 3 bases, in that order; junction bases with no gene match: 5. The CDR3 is CASSESSSGSGYEQYF. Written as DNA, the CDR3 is TGCGCCAGCAGTGAGTCGTCTAGCGGGAGTGGCTACGAGCAGTACTTC.

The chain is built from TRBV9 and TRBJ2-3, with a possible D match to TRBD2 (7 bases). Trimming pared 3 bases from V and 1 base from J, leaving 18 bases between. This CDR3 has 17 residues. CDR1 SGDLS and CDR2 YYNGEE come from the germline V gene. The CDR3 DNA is TGTGCCAGCAGCGGGGGGGGACAAAAGGGTGGCACAGATACGCAGTATTTT. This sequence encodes CASSGGGQKGGTDTQYF.

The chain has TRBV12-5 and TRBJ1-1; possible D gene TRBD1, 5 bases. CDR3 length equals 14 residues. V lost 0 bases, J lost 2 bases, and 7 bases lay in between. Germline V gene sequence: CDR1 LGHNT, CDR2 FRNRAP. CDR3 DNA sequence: TGTGCTAGTGGTTTGGTGACAGCTAACACTGAAGCTTTCTTT. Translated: CASGLVTANTEAFF.